This T cell receptor (beta chain) was observed in a study of T cell responses to AZD1222 COVID-19 vaccine. The data were produced by immunoSEQ multiplex PCR, yet TCRdb's version contains in-frame clones alone and is incomplete. The sample records more than 120,000 clones, roughly 92% being singletons. As to this clone: The antigen is not known.

Trimming cost V 5 bases and J 2 bases, with 10 bases left between them. CDR3 length: 13 residues. Germline values: CDR1 PRHDT, CDR2 FYEKMQ (reference sequence). Study findings and constraints: Spike-specific TCR breadth rose after two AZD1222 doses, and depth rose as well.

The rearrangement uses TRBV13 and TRBJ2-7, with a weak D call TRBD2 (6 bases). This receptor was taken from an adult who received the AZD1222 COVID-19 vaccine. The sequences come from peripheral blood, collected 28 days after the second AZD1222 dose. CDR3 nucleotides: TGTGCCAGCAGCCGAAGGGAGGCCTACGAGCAGTACTTC. Translating it yields CASSRREAYEQYF.